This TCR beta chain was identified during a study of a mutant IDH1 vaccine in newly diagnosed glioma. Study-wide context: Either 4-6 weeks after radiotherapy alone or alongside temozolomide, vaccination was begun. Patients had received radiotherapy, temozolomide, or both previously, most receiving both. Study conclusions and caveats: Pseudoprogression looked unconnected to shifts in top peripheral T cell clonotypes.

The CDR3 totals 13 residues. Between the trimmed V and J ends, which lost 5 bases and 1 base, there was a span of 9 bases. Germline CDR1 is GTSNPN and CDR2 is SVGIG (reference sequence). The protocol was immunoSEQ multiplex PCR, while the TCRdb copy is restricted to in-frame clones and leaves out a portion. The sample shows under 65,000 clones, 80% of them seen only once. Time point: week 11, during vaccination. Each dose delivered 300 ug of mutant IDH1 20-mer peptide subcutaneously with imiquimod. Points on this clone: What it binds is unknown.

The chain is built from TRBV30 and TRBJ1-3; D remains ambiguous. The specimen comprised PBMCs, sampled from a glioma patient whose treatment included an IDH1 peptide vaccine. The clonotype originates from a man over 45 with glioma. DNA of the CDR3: TGTGCCTGGGGGAGGGAGTCTGGAAACACCATATATTTT. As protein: CAWGRESGNTIYF.